These T cell receptor beta chains were read from a single sample in a study of shared clonotypes between healthy human individuals. The assay was immunoSEQ multiplex PCR, and TCRdb's table has in-frame clones only and misses some. This sample has 730,000 or so clones, with approximately 79% found just once. The sequenced sample was memory CD4+ T cells sorted from blood. The receptors were sampled from a woman in her 30s in good health. CDR3s include the opening cysteine and the closing phenylalanine or tryptophan. The D gene is left open where the match is weak. Not all rows give a size; the values are once, few, many and, for expanded clones, a class.

>TRBD1|TRBV19|TRBJ2-1|NA
CASSRPRTGGLNEQFF
TGTGCCAGTAGCCGTCCTAGGACAGGGGGCTTGAATGAGCAGTTCTTC
>NA|TRBV5-1|TRBJ2-1|once
CASSLAGSMGLVSYNEQFF
TGCGCCAGCAGCTTGGCCGGGAGCATGGGACTCGTCTCCTACAATGAGCAGTTCTTC
>NA|TRBV27|TRBJ2-7|NA
CASSLGGARETYEQYF
TGTGCCAGCAGTTTGGGGGGGGCGCGGGAAACCTACGAGCAGTACTTC
>TRBD1|TRBV5-1|TRBJ1-4|NA
CASSDGTVNEKLFF
TGCGCCAGCAGCGACGGGACAGTCAATGAAAAACTGTTTTTT
>NA|TRBV27|TRBJ1-5|few
CATRMQGRGNQPQHF
TGTGCCACCCGTATGCAGGGAAGGGGGAATCAGCCCCAGCATTTT
>NA|TRBV11-2|TRBJ2-4|NA
CASSLSSGPFGPNIQYF
TGTGCCAGCAGCTTGTCTTCGGGGCCCTTTGGACCAAACATTCAGTACTTC
>NA|TRBV4-2|TRBJ2-7|once
CASSQGYSSYEQYF
TGTGCCAGCAGCCAAGGTTACAGCTCCTACGAGCAGTACTTC
>NA|TRBV28|TRBJ1-2|NA
CASSLVEGRREFLYGYTF
TGTGCCAGCAGTTTGGTGGAGGGGCGCAGGGAATTTCTCTATGGCTACACCTTC
>TRBD1|TRBV11-2|TRBJ2-7|NA
CASSPRDRGTYEQYF
TGTGCCAGCAGCCCGAGGGACAGGGGTACCTACGAGCAGTACTTC
>NA|TRBV5-1|TRBJ1-2|NA
CASSLGPGENYGYTF
TGCGCCAGCAGCTTAGGGCCAGGGGAGAACTATGGCTACACCTTC
>NA|TRBV11-1|TRBJ1-6|NA
CASSSWNSPLHF
TGTGCCAGCAGCTCGTGGAATTCACCCCTCCACTTT
>TRBD2|TRBV4-1|TRBJ2-2|NA
CASSPTGTAGTGELFF
TGCGCCAGCAGCCCTACAGGAACAGCGGGAACCGGGGAGCTGTTTTTT
>NA|TRBV5-1|TRBJ2-1|NA
CASSLALGWDEQFF
TGCGCCAGCAGCTTGGCCTTGGGGTGGGATGAGCAGTTCTTC
>NA|TRBV2|TRBJ2-5|NA
CASSGVADTGETQYF
TGTGCCAGCAGTGGTGTAGCGGATACCGGGGAGACCCAGTACTTC
>TRBD2|TRBV10-1|TRBJ2-1|NA
CASRRGGSTSNEQFF
TGCGCCAGCCGACGAGGCGGGAGTACAAGCAATGAGCAGTTCTTC
>NA|TRBV5-4|TRBJ1-1|NA
CASRVDGARAFF
TGTGCCAGCAGGGTAGACGGTGCGCGAGCTTTCTTT